The 22 T cell receptor beta chains presented below share a single source sample, sequenced in a study of early T cells in non-severe SARS-CoV-2 infection. MiXCR was run by TCRdb on the 5' RACE reads, yielding one entry per CDR3 protein. The repertoire holds about 56,000 distinct CDR3 sequences, with about 10% as singletons. Sequenced input: whole blood. The receptors shown here come from an adult who was a healthcare worker with PCR-confirmed SARS-CoV-2 infection or an uninfected control (not recorded which).

This clonotype occurred many times. The rearrangement joins TRBV6-6 to TRBJ2-3, with D perhaps TRBD1 (5 bases). Germline CDR1 and CDR2: MNHNY and SVGAGI (reference sequence). This CDR3 has 13 residues. Between the trimmed V and J ends, which lost 6 bases and 4 bases, there was a span of 11 bases. CDR3 region: CASSRSGPDTQYF. The DNA of the CDR3 is TGTGCCAGCAGCCGTTCAGGGCCAGATACGCAGTATTTT.

This chain joins TRBV20-1 and TRBJ2-7; 11 bases map to TRBD2. This CDR3 is built from 15 residues. CDR1 and CDR2 from the germline V gene are DFQATT and SNEGSKA (reference sequence). V shed 5 bases and J 4 bases; nucleotides not matched to a gene: 10. The CDR3 sequence: CSALAGGQKAYEQYF. CDR3 DNA: TGCAGTGCTCTAGCGGGAGGCCAGAAGGCGTACGAGCAGTACTTC.

This clonotype was picked up many times. The chain employs TRBV5-4 and TRBJ2-1; no clear D. V gave up 3 bases and J gave up 6 bases, with 7 bases separating them. CDR1 is SGHNT and CDR2 is YYREEE in the germline V gene (reference sequence). CDR3 length: 12 amino acids. The CDR3 DNA is TGTGCCAGCAGCTCACTAATCAATGAGCAGTTCTTC. Translated, it gives CASSSLINEQFF.

The chain has TRBV28 and TRBJ2-7, with TRBD2 as a possible D gene (5 bases). CDR3 length: 14 residues. CDR1 and CDR2 from the germline V gene are MDHEN and SYDVKM. V was shortened by 2 bases and J by 4 bases, with 12 bases between the two germline ends. CDR3 sequence reads: CASSLGGTTYEQYF. The CDR3 DNA reads TGTGCCAGCAGTTTAGGAGGCACTACTTACGAGCAGTACTTC.

V gene TRBV5-1 combines with J gene TRBJ2-7; possible D gene TRBD1, 6 bases. CDR1 is SGHRS, CDR2 YFSETQ, per germline. Trimming stripped 4 bases from V and 2 bases from J, with 10 bases between. The CDR3 contains 13 residues. CDR3 region: CASSVTGTYEQYF. In nucleotides, the CDR3 is TGCGCCAGCAGCGTAACAGGGACCTACGAGCAGTACTTC.

This chain uses TRBV25-1 with TRBJ1-6; no clear D. CDR1 is MGHDK, CDR2 SYGVNS, per germline. Trimming took 11 bases from V and 4 from J, leaving 15 bases between them. The CDR3 runs to 14 residues. The CDR3 region has the DNA TGTGCCTCCCGGGCGGAAACTTATAATTCACCCCTCCACTTT. This translates into CASRAETYNSPLHF. The whole variable domain, remainder taken from reference TRBV25-1 and TRBJ1-6, is EADIYQTPRYLVIGTGKKITLECSQTMGHDKMYWYQQDPGMELHLIHYSYGVNSTEKGDLSSESTVSRIRTEHFPLTLESARPSHTSQYLCASRAETYNSPLHFGNGTRLTVT.

On this clonotype itself: A much larger clone is a single base away; this may be a read error. The V and J genes are TRBV29-1 and TRBJ2-7, with D possibly being TRBD1 or TRBD2 (6 bases each). The CDR3 loop spans 13 amino acids. CDR1 and CDR2 from the germline V gene are SQVTM and ANQGSEA. This CDR3 reads CSVEGTPPYGQYF. The CDR3 nucleotides read TGCAGCGTGGAGGGGACACCCCCCTACGGGCAGTACTTC.

This clonotype was observed at least ten times. The rearrangement links TRBV20-1 to TRBJ2-4, with D possibly called TRBD1 or TRBD2 (5 bases each). The CDR3 covers 15 residues. Between the trimmed V and J ends, which lost 4 bases and 1 base, there was a span of 14 bases. Germline loops: CDR1 DFQATT, CDR2 SNEGSKA (reference sequence). The CDR3: CSATPGWRAKNIQYF. The CDR3 nucleotides read TGCAGTGCTACCCCAGGGTGGAGGGCCAAAAACATTCAGTACTTC.

The rearrangement joins TRBV14 to TRBJ2-1; no clear D. CDR1 and CDR2 (germline): SGHDN, FVKESK. Trimming shortened V by 1 base and J by 4 bases, and 11 bases separated the two germline ends. The CDR3 is 15 amino acids. This CDR3 reads CASSQASPKYNEQFF. Written as DNA, the CDR3 is TGTGCCAGCAGCCAAGCTTCTCCGAAATACAATGAGCAGTTCTTC.

This clonotype was recorded many times. The rearrangement links TRBV11-2 to TRBJ1-2, with D perhaps TRBD1 (6 bases). The CDR3 has 12 residues. Trimming cost V 9 bases and J 4 bases, with 12 bases left between them. Looked up from germline, CDR1 is SGHAT and CDR2 is FQNNGV. CDR3 coding DNA: TGTGCCAGTTCACAGGGATTCTATGGCTACACCTTC. It encodes CASSQGFYGYTF.

In its sample, this clonotype was seen a few times. The rearrangement joins TRBV7-2 to TRBJ2-3; no clear D gene. CDR3 length: 17 residues. V was cut by 7 bases and J by 0 bases, with 20 bases left in between. Germline loops: CDR1 SGHTA, CDR2 FQGNSA. The CDR3 spells CASIVTAAVRSTDTQYF. The CDR3 DNA sequence: TGTGCCAGCATTGTTACAGCCGCGGTGCGCAGCACAGATACGCAGTATTTT.

This clonotype was seen at least ten times. The chain links TRBV18 to TRBJ2-1; D might be TRBD2 (5 bases). The CDR3 has 16 amino acids. The V end was cut by 3 bases, the J end by 0 bases, with 12 bases between. Per the germline V gene, CDR1 is KGHSH and CDR2 is LQKENI. This CDR3 is CASSPPQRSSYNEQFF. CDR3 DNA: TGTGCCAGCTCACCTCCTCAGCGGAGCTCCTACAATGAGCAGTTCTTC.

This clonotype appeared many times. This chain joins TRBV7-8 and TRBJ1-5; D is possibly TRBD1 (6 bases). CDR1 and CDR2 (germline): SGHVS, FQNEAQ. V was shortened by 1 base and J by 7 bases, with 14 bases between the two germline ends. The CDR3 is 15 residues long. CDR3 residues: CASSLDTGRRQPQHF. The CDR3 DNA is TGTGCCAGCAGCTTAGACACAGGGAGGAGGCAGCCCCAGCATTTT. The variable domain in full, with the rest retrieved from reference TRBV7-8 and TRBJ1-5, is GAGVSQSPRYKVAKRGQDVALRCDPISGHVSLFWYQQALGQGPEFLTYFQNEAQLDKSGLPSDRFFAERPEGSVSTLKIQRTQQEDSAVYLCASSLDTGRRQPQHFGDGTRLSIL.

This clonotype was counted ten times or more. V and J are TRBV5-1 and TRBJ2-3; D call uncertain. The CDR3 extends over 13 amino acids. CDR1 is SGHRS and CDR2 is YFSETQ in the germline V gene. V was clipped by 4 bases and J by 2 bases, with 8 bases between them. DNA for the CDR3: TGCGCCAGCAGCGACTCCTACACAGATACGCAGTATTTT. It is translated as CASSDSYTDTQYF.

Ten or more counts support this clonotype. V usage is TRBV7-9 and J usage is TRBJ2-3; 9 nucleotides line up with TRBD2. The V gene's germline CDR1 is SEHNR and CDR2 FQNEAQ (reference sequence). J gave up 4 bases and V 1 base, and 9 bases lay outside the gene matches. The CDR3 is 17 amino acids. The CDR3 reads CASSLVLAGGPSDTQYF. CDR3 in DNA: TGTGCCAGCAGCTTAGTGTTGGCGGGAGGGCCGTCAGATACGCAGTATTTT.

This clonotype appeared a few times. The V call is TRBV12-3 or TRBV12-4, the J call TRBJ2-1; TRBD2 matches 12 bases. The CDR3 is 15 amino acids. V shed 5 bases, J shed 9 bases, and the junction held 8 bases outside the gene matches. The CDR3 sequence: CASSTGLAGIGEQFF. The CDR3, as DNA: TGTGCCAGCAGTACCGGACTAGCGGGAATTGGTGAGCAGTTCTTC.

In this sample, this clonotype turned up a few times. The V and J genes are TRBV3-1 and TRBJ2-2; unclear D gene. V gave up 0 bases and J gave up 5 bases, with 4 bases separating them. The CDR3 contains 13 residues. Germline CDR1 reads LGHDT; CDR2 reads YNNKEL (reference sequence). DNA of the CDR3: TGTGCCAGCAGCCAAGATGGAACCGGGGAGCTGTTTTTT. Its translation: CASSQDGTGELFF.

The chain uses TRBV12-3 or TRBV12-4 and TRBJ2-1; D is possibly TRBD1 or TRBD2 (6 bases each). CDR3 size: 13 residues. The V end lost 4 bases, the J end lost 7 bases, and 11 bases lay between the germline ends. The CDR3 is CASSSEGGNEQFF. Here the CDR3 DNA reads TGTGCCAGCAGTTCCGAAGGGGGGAATGAGCAGTTCTTC.

This clonotype was seen a few times. The rearrangement joins TRBV7-9 to TRBJ1-1; possibly TRBD1 for D (5 bases). Trimming removed 4 bases from V and 6 bases from J, with 12 bases in between. Germline lookup yields CDR1 SEHNR and CDR2 FQNEAQ (reference sequence). The CDR3 runs to 13 residues. CDR3 amino acids: CASSWGSGAEAFF. CDR3 sequence (DNA): TGTGCCAGCAGCTGGGGGTCGGGCGCTGAAGCTTTCTTT.

This clonotype turned up a few times. The chain employs TRBV25-1 and TRBJ1-3, with D maybe TRBD1 (6 bases). This CDR3 is built from 17 residues. The V gene's germline CDR1 is MGHDK and CDR2 SYGVNS. V lost 2 bases to trimming and J lost 3 bases, with 17 bases between them. The CDR3 sequence is CASSEPSARGYGNTIYF. As DNA, the CDR3 is TGTGCCAGCAGTGAACCCTCGGCCAGGGGTTATGGAAACACCATATATTTT. The complete variable domain, with remaining parts taken from reference TRBV25-1 and TRBJ1-3, reads EADIYQTPRYLVIGTGKKITLECSQTMGHDKMYWYQQDPGMELHLIHYSYGVNSTEKGDLSSESTVSRIRTEHFPLTLESARPSHTSQYLCASSEPSARGYGNTIYFGEGSWLTVV.

This chain links TRBV5-6 with TRBJ1-1, with D possibly being TRBD1 (5 bases). V was cut by 0 bases and J by 6 bases, with 12 bases left in between. The germline V gene has CDR1 SGHDT and CDR2 YYEEEE. CDR3 length equals 14 residues. The CDR3, as DNA: TGTGCCAGCAGCTTGGAGGGCAGGGCCTCTGAAGCTTTCTTT. It encodes CASSLEGRASEAFF.

This clonotype occurred a few times. J is TRBJ2-1 and V is TRBV11-3; tentatively, D is TRBD1 (6 bases). Trimming removed 5 bases at V and 7 bases at J, with 15 bases between. CDR1 and CDR2 from the germline V gene are SGHNT and YENEEA. This CDR3 is built from 14 residues. The CDR3 sequence is CASSLDRTWNEQFF. DNA of the CDR3: TGTGCCAGCAGCCTTGACAGGACCTGGAATGAGCAGTTCTTC.